Listed below are T cell receptor beta chains from one sample, sequenced in a study of spatial heterogeneity in lung cancer. TCRdb re-called the 5' RACE reads with MiXCR, one entry per CDR3 protein. The sample shows more than 7,500 distinct CDR3 sequences, roughly 8.8% of them seen only once. Specimen: lung tumor tissue, collected at surgery. These receptors were taken from a male donor with early-stage non-small cell lung cancer. Both conserved end residues are part of each CDR3. D genes are given only for firm matches. Rows may omit the clone size; those that give it use once, few, many or a size class.

TRBJ2-2,NA,NA,TRBV5-1,TGCGCCAGCAGCCGGGGCCCCCCGAACACCGGGGAGCTGTTTTTT,CASSRGPPNTGELFF
TRBJ2-3,medium-sized,NA,TRBV10-1,TGCGCCAGCAGCCCTCTTGCGGGGGCCCCAGATACGCAGTATTTT,CASSPLAGAPDTQYF
TRBJ2-7,many,NA,TRBV5-1,TGCGCCAGCAGCTTGGATGGGGGACCCTACGAGCAGTACTTC,CASSLDGGPYEQYF
TRBJ2-1,many,NA,TRBV6-4,TGTGCCAGCAGTGACCTCAACAATGAGCAGTTCTTC,CASSDLNNEQFF
TRBJ2-1,many,TRBD2,TRBV12-3/TRBV12-4,TGTGCCAGCAGACCTTTCAGCGGGATCCATGAGCAGTTCTTC,CASRPFSGIHEQFF
TRBJ2-7,NA,NA,TRBV5-5,TGTGCCAGCAGCTTTTCCTACGAGCAGTACTTC,CASSFSYEQYF
TRBJ1-5,NA,NA,TRBV28,TGTGCCAGCAGTTTATATGGAATACACAATCAGCCCCAGCATTTT,CASSLYGIHNQPQHF
TRBJ1-3,many,NA,TRBV7-2,TGTGCCAGCAGCTTAGCGGGTACTGGAAACACCATATATTTT,CASSLAGTGNTIYF
TRBJ1-3,medium-sized,NA,TRBV11-3,TGTGCCAGCAGCCAGAATACCTTCGGTGGAAACACCATATATTTT,CASSQNTFGGNTIYF
TRBJ1-1,many,TRBD1,TRBV29-1,TGCAGCGAGAGACAGGGACTGGATGAAGCTTTCTTT,CSERQGLDEAFF
TRBJ2-5,many,NA,TRBV7-2,TGTGCCAGCAGCTGGGCAGTTCAAGAGACCCAGTACTTC,CASSWAVQETQYF
TRBJ2-2,many,NA,TRBV5-1,TGCGCCAGCAGCTTAAGGCAGGGATCCACCGGGGAGCTGTTTTTT,CASSLRQGSTGELFF
TRBJ2-3,many,NA,TRBV11-3,TGTGCCAGCAGCCCCGGACTGGCGGTCGATACGCAGTATTTT,CASSPGLAVDTQYF
TRBJ2-5,many,TRBD1,TRBV2,TGTGCCAGCAGGGGACAGCAAGAGACCCAGTACTTC,CASRGQQETQYF
TRBJ2-4,many,NA,TRBV6-6,TGTGCCAGTGGTACCGGGACGGCTCAAAACATTCAGTACTTC,CASGTGTAQNIQYF
TRBJ2-7,NA,TRBD2,TRBV4-2,TGTGCCAGCAGCCAAACTAGCGGGGGTCCCTACGAGCAGTACTTC,CASSQTSGGPYEQYF
TRBJ2-3,medium-sized,TRBD1,TRBV2,TGTGCCAGCAGTGTACAGGGACAGGCCATTTCAGATACGCAGTATTTT,CASSVQGQAISDTQYF
TRBJ1-2,many,NA,TRBV20-1,TGCAGTGCTAGACCTCAACGTCGTGGGGCTGGCTACACCTTC,CSARPQRRGAGYTF
TRBJ2-3,many,TRBD2,TRBV7-2,TGTGCCAGCAGCTTGACTAGCGGGGCGCAGTATTTT,CASSLTSGAQYF
TRBJ1-2,medium-sized,NA,TRBV6-5,TGTGCCAGCAGTTACAGGCCTAACTATGGCTACACCTTC,CASSYRPNYGYTF
TRBJ2-5,few,TRBD2,TRBV11-3,TGTGCCAGCAGCGCCGGACTAGCGGGAGGAGAGACCCAGTACTTC,CASSAGLAGGETQYF
TRBJ2-5,many,TRBD2,TRBV5-1,TGCGCCAGCAGCTTTGACGCGGGGGACCAAGAGACCCAGTACTTC,CASSFDAGDQETQYF
TRBJ2-1,medium-sized,NA,TRBV13,TGTGCCAGCAGCCCCAAGCGGAGGGGGCATGAGCAGTTCTTC,CASSPKRRGHEQFF
TRBJ2-5,many,TRBD2,TRBV12-3/TRBV12-4,TGTGCCAGCAGTCCGGGACTAGCGGGGGGATCAGAGACCCAGTACTTC,CASSPGLAGGSETQYF
TRBJ2-2,medium-sized,TRBD1,TRBV5-1,TGCGCCAGCAGCCCGACAGGGGTCGGTATCCCCGGGGAGCTGTTTTTT,CASSPTGVGIPGELFF
TRBJ2-4,many,TRBD1,TRBV7-2,TGTGCCAGCAGCTTAACAGGGGGCGGCGTGGGCAAAAACATTCAGTACTTC,CASSLTGGGVGKNIQYF
TRBJ1-4,medium-sized,NA,TRBV5-1,TGCGCCAGCAGCACTTCGGGGACCGGAGATGAAAAACTGTTTTTT,CASSTSGTGDEKLFF
TRBJ2-1,many,TRBD2,TRBV7-2,TGTGCCAGCAGCTTAAGGCAGCGGGGTGAGCAGTTCTTC,CASSLRQRGEQFF
TRBJ1-1,NA,NA,TRBV18,TGTGCCAGCTCACCACCGCTGGGGAACACTGAAGCTTTCTTT,CASSPPLGNTEAFF
TRBJ2-5,NA,NA,TRBV4-1,TGCGCCAGCAGCCACGCCGGCCAAGAGACCCAGTACTTC,CASSHAGQETQYF
TRBJ1-6,many,TRBD1,TRBV6-6,TGTGCCAGCAGCCTGGGACAGACCCTTCCCAATTCACCCCTCCACTTT,CASSLGQTLPNSPLHF
TRBJ2-7,few,NA,TRBV28,TGTGCCAGCAGTTTGGTAGTAGGATCCTCCTACGAGCAGTACTTC,CASSLVVGSSYEQYF
TRBJ2-3,few,NA,TRBV7-2,TGTGCCAGCAGCCCTCGGAGGCAAGATACGCAGTATTTT,CASSPRRQDTQYF
TRBJ2-7,medium-sized,NA,TRBV12-3/TRBV12-4,TGTGCCAGCAGCCTGCCCCCCCAGGTGGACGAGCAGTACTTC,CASSLPPQVDEQYF
TRBJ1-5,NA,NA,TRBV7-2,TGTGCCAGCAGCAAAGAGGCAGGGAGCAATCAGCCCCAGCATTTT,CASSKEAGSNQPQHF
TRBJ2-5,many,TRBD1,TRBV19,TGTGCCAGTAGTGGATGGGCAGGGGGCTTAGAGACCCAGTACTTC,CASSGWAGGLETQYF
TRBJ1-5,many,NA,TRBV7-8,TGTGCCAGCAGCCTGTTGGGGGATTGGAGCAATCAGCCCCAGCATTTT,CASSLLGDWSNQPQHF
TRBJ1-2,few,NA,TRBV20-1,TGCAGTCCCGACAGCTATGGCTACACCTTC,CSPDSYGYTF
TRBJ1-4,many,NA,TRBV29-1,TGCAGCGGTGCCACGCCGTATGAAAAACTGTTTTTT,CSGATPYEKLFF
TRBJ2-5,many,TRBD2,TRBV7-9,TGTGCCAGCAGCCACACTAGCGGGGCGGAGACCCAGTACTTC,CASSHTSGAETQYF
TRBJ2-2,many,TRBD2,TRBV7-3,TGTGCCAGCAGCTCCCTAAGGGCGGGAGCTGTCGGGGAGCTGTTTTTT,CASSSLRAGAVGELFF
TRBJ1-5,many,NA,TRBV21-1,TGTGCCTCCGGGGATGGGCAGCCCCAGCATTTT,CASGDGQPQHF
TRBJ2-3,medium-sized,NA,TRBV5-6,TGTGCCAGCAGCGGTGCGCGGGGCGCGGACCACCCCACAGATACGCAGTATTTT,CASSGARGADHPTDTQYF
TRBJ2-5,few,NA,TRBV10-3,TGTGCCATCAGTGAATTCAGGGAAGAGACCCAGTACTTC,CAISEFREETQYF
TRBJ1-4,many,NA,TRBV30,TGTGCCTGGAGTGGGTCTGAGGGATTTGGTGAAAAACTGTTTTTT,CAWSGSEGFGEKLFF
TRBJ2-1,many,TRBD1,TRBV5-1,TGCGCCAGCAGCAGCGGGGACAGGGTACAGAATGAGCAGTTCTTC,CASSSGDRVQNEQFF
TRBJ2-5,many,TRBD1,TRBV5-1,TGCGCCAGCAGCTACCGGGACAGACAAGAGACCCAGTACTTC,CASSYRDRQETQYF